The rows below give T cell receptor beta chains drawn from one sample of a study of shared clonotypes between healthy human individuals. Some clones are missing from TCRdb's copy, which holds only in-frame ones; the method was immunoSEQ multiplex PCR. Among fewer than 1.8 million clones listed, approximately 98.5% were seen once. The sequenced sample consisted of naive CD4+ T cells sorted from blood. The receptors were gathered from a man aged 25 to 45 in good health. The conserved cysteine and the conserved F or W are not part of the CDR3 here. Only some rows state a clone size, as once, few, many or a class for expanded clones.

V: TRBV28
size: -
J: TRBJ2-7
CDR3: ASRKRTGSYEQY

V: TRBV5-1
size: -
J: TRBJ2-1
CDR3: ASSLSGGYNEQF

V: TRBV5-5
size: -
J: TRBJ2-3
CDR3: ASTRPPLGTQY

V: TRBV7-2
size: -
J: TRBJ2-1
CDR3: ASSPLAGGPVYNEQF

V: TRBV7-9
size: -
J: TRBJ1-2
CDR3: ASSLVSGGGYT

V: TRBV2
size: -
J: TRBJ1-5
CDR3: ASSERQGYQPQH

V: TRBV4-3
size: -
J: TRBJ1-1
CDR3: ASSQGRENTEAF

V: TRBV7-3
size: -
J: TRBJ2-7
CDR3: ASSLGPGLAGDRTYEQY

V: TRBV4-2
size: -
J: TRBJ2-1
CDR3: ASSQPTPGTSGRRERNEQF

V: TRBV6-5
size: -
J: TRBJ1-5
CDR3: ASSYIGNQPQH

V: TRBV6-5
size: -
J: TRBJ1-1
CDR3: ASSYSGPHTEAF

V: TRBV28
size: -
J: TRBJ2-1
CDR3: ASSSRGTGGINEQF

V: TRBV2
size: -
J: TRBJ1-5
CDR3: ASTTERGYYEPQH

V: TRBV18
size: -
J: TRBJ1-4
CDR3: ASSPSATNEKLF

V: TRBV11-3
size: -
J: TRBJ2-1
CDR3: ASSLTRNEQF

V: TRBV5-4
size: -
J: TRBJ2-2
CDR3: ASSLGQGTGELF

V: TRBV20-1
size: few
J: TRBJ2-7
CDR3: SARAGYEQY

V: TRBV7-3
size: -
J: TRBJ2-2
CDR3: ASSRHPPPNTGELF

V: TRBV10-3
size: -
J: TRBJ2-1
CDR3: AISFRSGSGNEQF

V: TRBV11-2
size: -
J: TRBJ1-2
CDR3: ASSLGRQLYGYT

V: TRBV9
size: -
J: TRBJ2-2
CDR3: ASSVGTGSLELF

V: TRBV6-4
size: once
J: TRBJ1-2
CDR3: ASSWALGANYGYT

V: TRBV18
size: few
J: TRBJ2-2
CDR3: ASSQGTGDTGELF

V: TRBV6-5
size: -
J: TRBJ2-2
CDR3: ASGGRNTGELF

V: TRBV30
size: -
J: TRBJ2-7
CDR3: AWSPPGLAFDEQY

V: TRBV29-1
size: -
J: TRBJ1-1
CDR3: SVGQVRDEAF

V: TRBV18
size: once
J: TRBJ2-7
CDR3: ASSPIGLAQAYEQY

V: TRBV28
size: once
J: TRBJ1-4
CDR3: ASSFDRRNEKLF

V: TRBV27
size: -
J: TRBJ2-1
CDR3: ASTPGDRQGNEQF

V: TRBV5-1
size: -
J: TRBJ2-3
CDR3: ASSSRVGGTDTQY

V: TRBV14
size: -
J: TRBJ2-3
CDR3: ASSQERADTDTQY

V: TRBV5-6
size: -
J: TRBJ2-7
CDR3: ASSLRGGQGNEQY

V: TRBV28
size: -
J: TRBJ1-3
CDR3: ASSVYSGTIY

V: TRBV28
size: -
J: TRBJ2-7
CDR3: ASSRNPLGEQY

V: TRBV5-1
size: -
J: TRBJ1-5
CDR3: ASSDTGAQPQH

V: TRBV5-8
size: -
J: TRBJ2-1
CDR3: ASSPVGGLYNEQF

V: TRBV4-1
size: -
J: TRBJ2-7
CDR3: ASSQDLLAGREQY

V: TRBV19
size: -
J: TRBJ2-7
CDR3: ASSILSNADEQY

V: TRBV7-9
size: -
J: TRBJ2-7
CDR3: ASSLAPGQGTYEQY

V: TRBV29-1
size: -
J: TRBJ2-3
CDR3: SVVPRDSDTDTQY

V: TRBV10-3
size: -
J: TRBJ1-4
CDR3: ASRGATNEKLF

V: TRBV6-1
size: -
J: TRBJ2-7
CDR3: ASSEGTSGIYEQY

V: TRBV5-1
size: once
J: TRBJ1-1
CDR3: ASSLGTVPGEAF

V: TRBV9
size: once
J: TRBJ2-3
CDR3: ASSVQGTDTQY

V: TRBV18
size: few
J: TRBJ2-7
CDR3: ASSRGDRRYEQY

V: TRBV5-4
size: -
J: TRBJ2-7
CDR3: ASSRGYEQY